This entry describes one T cell receptor beta chain. The data derive from a study of blood T cell repertoires in COVID-19. J was trimmed by 7 bases and V by 8 bases; bases with no gene match: 2. Germline CDR1 reads MNHEY; CDR2 reads SVGAGI. There are 12 residues in the CDR3. Here immunoSEQ multiplex PCR was the method, and the copy in TCRdb shows in-frame clones only, minus some. The data contain under 300,000 clones, around 91% of them singletons. The receptor was isolated from an older woman with COVID-19, enrolled during active disease. The sequenced material came from peripheral blood. The V gene is TRBV6-5, the J gene TRBJ1-4; 9 nucleotides align to TRBD1. The CDR3 spells CASLDRGEKLFF. The CDR3 DNA reads as TGTGCCAGCTTGGACAGGGGTGAAAAACTGTTTTTT.